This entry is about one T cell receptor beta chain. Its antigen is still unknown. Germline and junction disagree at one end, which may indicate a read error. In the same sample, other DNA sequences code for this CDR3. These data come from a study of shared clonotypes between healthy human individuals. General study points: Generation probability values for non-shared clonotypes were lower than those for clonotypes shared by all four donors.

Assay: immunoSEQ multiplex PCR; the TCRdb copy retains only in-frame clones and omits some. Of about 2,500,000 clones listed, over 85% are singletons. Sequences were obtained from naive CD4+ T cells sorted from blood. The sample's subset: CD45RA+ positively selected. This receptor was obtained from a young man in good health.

CDR3 DNA: TGTGCCAGAAGTGGAGAGGACAGGACGGGCTATGGCTACACCTTC. This translates into CARSGEDRTGYGYTF. The chain recombines TRBV2 with TRBJ1-2, with TRBD1 matching 7 bases. Germline lookup yields CDR1 SNHLY and CDR2 FYNNEI. This CDR3 has 15 residues.